This TCR beta chain was identified in a study of cytomegalovirus exposure and HLA in healthy donors. As regards this clone: Its antigen is undetermined.

Germline-derived CDR1 and CDR2 are LGHNA and YNFKEQ. The CDR3 has 14 residues. V dropped 0 bases and J dropped 6 bases, with 11 bases sitting between them. Study results and limitations: A subsequent analysis found that TCR clusters from the first cohort also tended to co-occur in the roughly 120 validation repertoires, with 90% to 95% of cluster scores above 0. Most TCR sequences were rare, but some public TCRs occurred in many donors. Cytomegalovirus-associated TCR beta chains were listed, numbering approximately 150.

The table came from immunoSEQ multiplex PCR; TCRdb's copy has only in-frame clones and leaves some out. The table shows some 170,000 clones, with 80% to 90% occurring only once. The sample was PBMCs. This TCR derives from a woman aged 25 to 45 in good health and CMV-seronegative. The chain is built from TRBV4-2 and TRBJ1-2, with D unresolved. CDR3 sequence: CASSQEWRDDGYTF. As DNA, the CDR3 is TGTGCCAGCAGCCAAGAATGGAGGGATGATGGCTACACCTTC.